What follows is one TCR beta chain and its context. This specimen comes from a study of blood T cell repertoires in COVID-19. Study-level background: Collection of acute and convalescent COVID-19 samples took place in the United States, Italy and Spain. From T cells, B-cell-depleted T cells, or PBMCs came the material, which was cDNA or gDNA.

The CDR3 sequence is 14 residues long. Losses at the gene ends were 2 bases for V and 12 bases for J; bases not matched to a gene: 6. The germline V gene encodes CDR1 SGHDT and CDR2 YYEEEE. The authors' processing: Reference gene primer amplification in the assay estimated nucleated cell counts. TCRdb keeps only in-frame clones here, not all; method: immunoSEQ multiplex PCR. The V and J calls and the clone size are those of that table, but D and trimming were determined from the DNA. Of about 230,000 clones listed, approximately 84% were seen once; the top ten hold approximately 4.8%. This chain joins TRBV5-6 and TRBJ1-6, with 9 bases matching TRBD1. Sequencing was carried out using peripheral blood. The TCR originated in a man aged 45 to 65 with active or convalescent COVID-19. In DNA form, the CDR3 reads TGTGCCAGCAGCTTCGGGACAGGGCCTAGACCCCTCCACTTT. Its translation is CASSFGTGPRPLHF.